This record concerns one T cell receptor beta chain sequence. Its specificity is not known. TCRdb's copy holds only in-frame clones and misses some; the assay was immunoSEQ multiplex PCR. The sample yields about 200,000 clones, about 93% seen once. This entry is derived from a study of T cell responses to AZD1222 COVID-19 vaccine. Between the trimmed V and J ends, which lost 0 bases and 3 bases, there was a span of 9 bases. The CDR3 has 15 residues. Germline values: CDR1 LGHDT, CDR2 YNNKEL (reference sequence). The study, taken as a whole, reports: The donor group comprised mostly white British people and more females; the analysis possibly underestimated clonal diversity. Recipients of two AZD1222 doses showed rising Spike-specific TCR breadth and depth. The study identified only a handful of AZD1222 recipients as seropositive at baseline.

The chain is built from TRBV3-1 (or the pseudogene TRBV3-2) and TRBJ2-1; D gene ambiguous. The sequence was collected from an adult in good health. This specimen consisted of peripheral blood, obtained on day 0 of MenACWY control vaccination. CDR3: CASSQDANNYNEQFF. CDR3 bases: TGTGCCAGCAGCCAAGATGCTAACAACTACAATGAGCAGTTCTTC.